This TCR beta chain was sequenced in a study of shared clonotypes between healthy human individuals. Deep level was the assay's run setting. TCRdb keeps only in-frame clones here, not all; method: immunoSEQ multiplex PCR. The sample has over 750,000 clones, about 96% seen once. CD8 cells regarded as naive lacked CD45RO, were positively chosen for CCR7, and omitted terminally differentiated effector memory CD45RA+ cells. Turning to this clone: The antigen is undetermined.

The study's findings and limits: Apart from blood, nothing was sampled; tissue repertoires likely differ.

The CDR3 is 15 residues long. Trimming removed 0 bases from V and 4 bases from J; junction bases left unmatched: 6. Germline V gives CDR1 LNHNV, CDR2 YYDKDF (reference sequence). The origin of this receptor is a man aged 25 to 45 in good health. This chain joins TRBV15 and TRBJ2-7; 7 bases are shared with TRBD2. Sequencing was done on a sample of naive CD8+ T cells sorted from blood. The chain's CDR3 is CATSRDRREWYEQYF. In DNA, the CDR3 is TGTGCCACCAGCAGAGATCGGCGGGAGTGGTACGAGCAGTACTTC.